This TCR beta chain was retrieved from a study of cytomegalovirus exposure and HLA in healthy donors (TCRdb year 2017). Looking at the study overall: According to an earlier analysis of a few hundred of the donors, some 180 million T cells yielded some 120 million unique TCR beta sequences and around 280 Gb of sequence data. Along with the approximately 700-subject first cohort, a separate validation cohort of over a hundred different subjects was used. To study patterns of TCR occurrence, a later analysis re-analyzed previously published TCR beta repertoires from around 700 donors and added high-resolution HLA genotyping. In a later genetic analysis, genome-wide SNP genotypes for about 65% of the roughly 700 donors were used, and that subset was treated as a discovery cohort. Roughly 290 gigabases of sequencing data and around 80 million unique TCR sequences made up an early release that covered 500 to 650 HLA-typed donors. The study aimed to test whether cataloging public T cell receptors could reveal signatures of past pathogen exposure. An earlier analysis of roughly 580 of the donors used high-throughput TCR beta sequencing to judge whether each TCR beta V gene segment behaved as functional or pseudogenic. Among a few hundred genotyped donors of the cohort, an average of around 240,000 unique TCR beta nucleotide sequences were sequenced per donor, roughly a sixth of them non-productive. Both class I and class II loci were covered by HLA typing, at four-digit resolution. The study profiled the T cell repertoires of about 720 subjects by immunosequencing and related them to cytomegalovirus serostatus. The number of donors typed differed by locus, with roughly 620-630 for A, B, C, DRB1 and DQB1, 522 for DQA1, 600 to 610 for DPA1, and 472 for DPB1. In the later analysis, no new phenotypic data were used to find candidate immune exposures; instead, reliance was placed on TCR beta sequences and their occurrence across donors. Because of strong linkage in the cohort, roughly five DR-DQ haplotypes were treated as single units for association and clustering. Among the roughly 400 genotyped donors, 81% belonged to the genetic ancestry cluster associated with self-reported Caucasian donors. All discovery cohort repertoires had been generated using a single sequencing platform. Alongside the repertoire data, information on donor age, sex, ethnicity and CMV serostatus was compiled. To predict cytomegalovirus infection status, the study combined high-throughput TCR immunosequencing, statistical association of individual TCRs with disease status, and machine learning. Points the paper makes about the study in general: In an earlier analysis of a few hundred of the donors, most TCR beta V segments were observed in productive rearrangements about 87% or about 30% of the time, broadly matching IMGT annotations. Approximately 16 rarely observed V segments, including chromosome 9 orphons, were excluded from the earlier analysis of just under 600 of the donors because counts were too low. Across donors, most TCR sequences were observed very rarely, whereas some public TCRs were present in many individuals. The classifier was reported to diagnose cytomegalovirus status with high specificity and sensitivity in both the original and validation cohorts. Presence/absence analyses assumed roughly uniform sequencing depth across donors, an assumption that may not hold. According to the authors, the approach could potentially be generalized to other disease states and immunological phenotypes. This cohort had only TCR beta chains sequenced, and the lack of alpha or paired-chain data limited which features could be detected. In a later analysis, most CMV-associated TCR beta chains were found to appear HLA-restricted, with HLA associations seemingly driven largely by CMV exposure. In a later genetic analysis, fewer N-insertions in productive TCRs were reported among donors in an Asian-associated ancestry cluster than the roughly 700-donor mean. Three of the identified cytomegalovirus-associated TCR beta chains were confirmed in vitro to be specific for cytomegalovirus antigens. A further reported finding was that TCR beta sequences accurately predicted the HLA-A and HLA-B alleles for most subjects in the first cohort. In the study, approximately 150 TCR beta chains were listed as associated with cytomegalovirus. HLA typing was unavailable for some donors at each locus, so association tests used only the typed subset. A later analysis found that HLA-associated TCR beta chains were more clonally expanded and had lower generation probabilities than equally common non-associated chains. The only immune exposure information available for the cohort was CMV serostatus. In a later analysis, more than 15,000 TCR beta sequences were associated with specific HLA alleles at a false discovery rate of 0.05. According to a later analysis, parvovirus B19, influenza, CMV and Epstein-Barr virus appeared linked to several top co-occurrence clusters. In a later analysis, TCR association rates were found to vary across HLA loci, with the most associated TCRs seen for DRB1 alleles and the fewest for HLA-C alleles. The sequencing pipeline was judged likely to have produced a cluster of highly shared sequence variants as a technical artifact. The 87-base-pair reads could not distinguish some IMGT-functional V segments, including TRBV6-2 and TRBV6-3, so those segments were excluded. Linkage disequilibrium might explain the correlated functional status among segregating V segments, but an unknown experimental factor could not be ruled out. Assigning TCR associations to individual alleles was difficult when HLA alleles, especially DR and DQ, strongly co-occurred. An association between a missense DCLRE1C variant and V-gene and J-gene trimming of TCR beta chains was found in a later genetic analysis and replicated in an independent cohort.

Libraries were constructed by the immunoSEQ multiplex PCR assay. A mixture of 60 forward primers for TCR Vbeta segments and 13 reverse primers for TCR Jbeta segments was used in the multiplex PCR. Amplification of the CDR3 region of rearranged TCR beta genes was performed with a multiplex PCR assay on genomic DNA. Amplified TCR beta libraries were sequenced as 87-base-pair reads on the Illumina HiSeq System. The paper's processing steps were these. A later analysis counted 65 million to 90 million unique TCR beta chains across the 666 repertoires, and 9 million to 14 million of these chains were shared by at least two donors. A nearest-neighbor algorithm error-corrected the raw reads and collapsed the reads into unique sequences, merging closely related sequences to remove PCR and sequencing errors. Alignment of CDR3 sequences to IMGT reference sequences was used to assign V, D and J gene segments. For a sequence to be retained, a match of at least six nucleotides was required to both a V gene segment and a J gene segment. A rearrangement was called productive if the CDR3 had no stop codons and remained in frame with V and J, and every other rearrangement was called non-productive. CDR3 was defined by IMGT convention, running from the second conserved V-encoded cysteine to the conserved J-encoded phenylalanine. In an earlier analysis of more than 550 of the donors, sequences lacking an unambiguous match to a single V gene segment were excluded. An earlier analysis of 500 to 600 of the donors classified V segments as functional when productive rearrangements were above 56.7% and as segregating when the standard deviation between donors was above 5%. A statistical classification framework was built to diagnose cytomegalovirus status from the catalog of TCR beta chain sequences. A later analysis assigned V and J genes by comparing TCR nucleotide sequences with IMGT/GENE-DB human TR gene sequences. The TCRdist pipeline was used in a later analysis to assign CDR3 sequences and most-parsimonious VDJ recombination scenarios. In a later analysis, each TCR beta chain was defined by its CDR3 amino acid sequence together with its V-gene family, and reads without a unique V-gene family were excluded. A later analysis removed 592 highly shared, low-generation-probability nucleotide sequences to deal with suspected cross-contamination and a sequencing artifact. In a later analysis, a clonal expansion index was calculated for each public chain from normalized within-repertoire ranks of inferred template counts. In a later analysis, generation probabilities were computed with a VDJ recombination model fitted to out-of-frame rearrangements, and the resulting probabilities were checked against IGoR. Hypergeometric tests were used in a later analysis to score TCR-TCR, TCR-HLA and TCR-CMV co-occurrence, with a repertoire-size bias correction applied to the TCR pairs. To estimate false discovery rates, a later analysis permuted the HLA or CMV assignments 20 times. In a later analysis, co-occurring TCRs were grouped with DBSCAN, and TCRdist sequence similarity was added when clustering was performed within HLA-allele-positive subsets. Repertoires with fewer than 30,000 or more than 120,000 public chains, plus five repertoires with anomalous nucleotide sharing, were excluded from co-occurrence clustering. TCRdb took this table from immuneACCESS and kept in-frame rearrangements with V and J called. Such tables lack part of the clones; where checked against another copy, unresolved V genes explain under half of the gap, and the rest is unexplained. V, J and clone size are those of that table, while D and trimming were read from the DNA. The table held for this sample gives about 140,000 clones. The ten largest make up under 2.5% of the sample.

In total, approximately 690 healthy bone marrow donors made up the cohort. At the time of sampling, every cohort member was nominally healthy, though immune exposures that went unrecorded were likely present. The donor tested CMV seronegative, placing the donor among the 350 or so seronegative members of the cohort. A peripheral blood sample was collected from each donor, and TCR beta sequencing was performed on peripheral blood mononuclear cells. Genomic DNA extraction from the blood cell samples was performed with the Qiagen DNeasy Blood Extraction Kit. The cysteine opens and the valine closes a CDR3 of 13 amino acids. Kept here is only the CDR3 DNA, which spans 39 bases and is read in frame from base 1. At the junction V is shortened by 5 bases and J by 0 bases, with 8 bases in between. From a lookup of the germline V gene, CDR1 and CDR2 are SNHLY and FYNNEI. A word on this clone: The antigen it binds to is not known.

This receptor was taken from a woman under 30 in good health and CMV-seronegative. The chain employs TRBV2 and TRBJ2-7, with TRBD2 as a weak D call on 6 bases. Source material: PBMCs. The CDR3 has the sequence CASSRESSYEQYV. The DNA sequence is TGTGCCAGCAGTCGGGAGAGCTCCTACGAGCAGTACGTC.